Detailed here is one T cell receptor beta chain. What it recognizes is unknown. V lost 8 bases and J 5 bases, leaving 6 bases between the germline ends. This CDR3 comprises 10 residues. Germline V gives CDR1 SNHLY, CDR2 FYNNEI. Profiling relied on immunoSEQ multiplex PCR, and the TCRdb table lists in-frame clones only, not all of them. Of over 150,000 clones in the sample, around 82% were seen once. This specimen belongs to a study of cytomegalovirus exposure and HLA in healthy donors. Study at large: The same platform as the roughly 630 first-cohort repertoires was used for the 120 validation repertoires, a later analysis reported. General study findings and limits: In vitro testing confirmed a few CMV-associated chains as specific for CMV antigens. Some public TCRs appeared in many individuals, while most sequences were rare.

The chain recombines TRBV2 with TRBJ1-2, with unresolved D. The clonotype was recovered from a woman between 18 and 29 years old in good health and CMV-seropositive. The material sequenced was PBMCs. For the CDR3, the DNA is TGTGCCAGCTCTGAGTATGGCTACACCTTC. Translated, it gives CASSEYGYTF.